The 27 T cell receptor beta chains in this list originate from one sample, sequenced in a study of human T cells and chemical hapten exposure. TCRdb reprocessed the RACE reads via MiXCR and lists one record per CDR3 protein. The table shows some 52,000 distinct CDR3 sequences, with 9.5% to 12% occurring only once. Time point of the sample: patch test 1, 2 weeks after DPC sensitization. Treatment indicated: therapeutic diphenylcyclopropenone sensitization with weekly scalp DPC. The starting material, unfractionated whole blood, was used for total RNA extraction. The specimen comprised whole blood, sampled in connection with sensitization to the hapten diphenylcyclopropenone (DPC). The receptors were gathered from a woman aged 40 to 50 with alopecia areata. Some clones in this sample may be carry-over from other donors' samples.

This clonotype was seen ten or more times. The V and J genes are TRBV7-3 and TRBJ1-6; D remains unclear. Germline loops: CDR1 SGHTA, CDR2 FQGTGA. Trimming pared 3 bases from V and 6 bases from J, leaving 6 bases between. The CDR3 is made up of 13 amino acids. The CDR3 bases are TGTGCCAGCAGCTTTTCGGCTAATTCACCCCTCCACTTT. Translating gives CASSFSANSPLHF.

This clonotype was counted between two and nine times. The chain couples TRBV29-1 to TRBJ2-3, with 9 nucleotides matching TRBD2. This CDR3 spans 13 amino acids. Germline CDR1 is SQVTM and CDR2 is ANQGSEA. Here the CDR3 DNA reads TGCTCCGGGCGGGAGGGCCTCACAGATACGCAGTATTTT. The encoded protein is CSGREGLTDTQYF.

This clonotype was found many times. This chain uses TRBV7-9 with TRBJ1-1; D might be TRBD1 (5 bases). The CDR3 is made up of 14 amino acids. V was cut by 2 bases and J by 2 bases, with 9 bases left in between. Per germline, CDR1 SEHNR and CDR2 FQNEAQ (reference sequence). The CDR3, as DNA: TGTGCCAGCAGCTTAAATCAGGGCAACACTGAAGCTTTCTTT. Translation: CASSLNQGNTEAFF.

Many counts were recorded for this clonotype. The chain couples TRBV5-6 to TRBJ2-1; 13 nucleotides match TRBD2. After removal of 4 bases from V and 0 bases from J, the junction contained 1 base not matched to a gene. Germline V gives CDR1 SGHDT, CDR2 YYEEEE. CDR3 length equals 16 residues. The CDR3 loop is CASSRTSGSSYNEQFF. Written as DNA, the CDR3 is TGTGCCAGCAGCAGGACTAGCGGGAGCTCCTACAATGAGCAGTTCTTC.

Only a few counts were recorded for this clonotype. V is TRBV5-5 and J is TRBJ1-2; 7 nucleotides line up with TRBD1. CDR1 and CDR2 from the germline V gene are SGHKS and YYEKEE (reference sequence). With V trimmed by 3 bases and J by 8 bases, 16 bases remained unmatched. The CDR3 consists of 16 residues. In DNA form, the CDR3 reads TGTGCCAGCAGCTCCTTGGACAGGCCCATTCTAAAAGGCTACACCTTC. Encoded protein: CASSSLDRPILKGYTF.

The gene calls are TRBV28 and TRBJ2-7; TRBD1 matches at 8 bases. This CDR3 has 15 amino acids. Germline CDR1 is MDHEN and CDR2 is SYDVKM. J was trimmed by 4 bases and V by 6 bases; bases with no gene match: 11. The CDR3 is CASSVDRAPSYEQYF. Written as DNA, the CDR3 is TGTGCCAGCAGCGTGGACAGGGCGCCGTCGTACGAGCAGTACTTC.

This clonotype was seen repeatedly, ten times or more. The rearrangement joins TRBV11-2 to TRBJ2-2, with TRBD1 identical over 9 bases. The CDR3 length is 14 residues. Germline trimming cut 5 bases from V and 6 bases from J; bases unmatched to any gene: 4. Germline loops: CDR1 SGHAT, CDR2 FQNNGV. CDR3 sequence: CASSRQGVAGELFF. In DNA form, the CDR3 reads TGTGCCAGCAGCCGACAGGGGGTGGCCGGGGAGCTGTTTTTT.

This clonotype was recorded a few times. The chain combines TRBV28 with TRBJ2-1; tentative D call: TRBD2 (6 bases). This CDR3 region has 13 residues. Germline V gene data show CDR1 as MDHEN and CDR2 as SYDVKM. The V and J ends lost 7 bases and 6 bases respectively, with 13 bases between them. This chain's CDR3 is CASNRRGSNEQFF. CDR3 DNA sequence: TGTGCCAGCAACCGCCGGGGGAGCAATGAGCAGTTCTTC.

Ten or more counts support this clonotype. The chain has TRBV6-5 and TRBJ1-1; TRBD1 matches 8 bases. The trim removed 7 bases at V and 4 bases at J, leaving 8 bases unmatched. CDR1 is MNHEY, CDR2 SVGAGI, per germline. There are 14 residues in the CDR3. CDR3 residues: CASKIQGVGTEAFF. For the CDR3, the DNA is TGTGCCAGCAAGATACAGGGGGTTGGCACTGAAGCTTTCTTT.

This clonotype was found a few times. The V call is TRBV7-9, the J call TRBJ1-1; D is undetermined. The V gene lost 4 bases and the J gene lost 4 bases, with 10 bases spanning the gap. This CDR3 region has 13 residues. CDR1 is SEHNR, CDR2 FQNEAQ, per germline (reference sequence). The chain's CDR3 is CASSSSTPTEAFF. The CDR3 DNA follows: TGTGCCAGCAGCTCCTCAACCCCCACTGAAGCTTTCTTT.

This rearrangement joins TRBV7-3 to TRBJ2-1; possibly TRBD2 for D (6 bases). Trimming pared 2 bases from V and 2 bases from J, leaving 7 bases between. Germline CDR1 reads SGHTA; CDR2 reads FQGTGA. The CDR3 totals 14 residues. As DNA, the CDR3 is TGTGCCAGCAGCTTAGCGGGGCCCTACAATGAGCAGTTCTTC. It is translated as CASSLAGPYNEQFF. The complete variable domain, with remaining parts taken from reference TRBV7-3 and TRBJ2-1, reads GAGVSQTPSNKVTEKGKYVELRCDPISGHTALYWYRQSLGQGPEFLIYFQGTGAADDSGLPNDRFFAVRPEGSVSTLKIQRTERGDSAVYLCASSLAGPYNEQFFGPGTRLTVL.

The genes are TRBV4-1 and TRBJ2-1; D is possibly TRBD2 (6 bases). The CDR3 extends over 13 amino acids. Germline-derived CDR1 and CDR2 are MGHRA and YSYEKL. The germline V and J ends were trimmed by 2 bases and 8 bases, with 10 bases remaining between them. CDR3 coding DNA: TGCGCCAGCAGCCAAATGCGGGACTATGAGCAGTTCTTC. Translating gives CASSQMRDYEQFF.

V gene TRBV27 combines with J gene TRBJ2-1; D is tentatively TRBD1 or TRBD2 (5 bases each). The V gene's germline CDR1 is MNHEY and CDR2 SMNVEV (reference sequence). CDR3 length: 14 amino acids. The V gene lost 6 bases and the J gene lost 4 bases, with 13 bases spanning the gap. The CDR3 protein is CASREGSRYNEQFF. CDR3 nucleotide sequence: TGTGCCAGCAGAGAGGGGTCCAGGTACAATGAGCAGTTCTTC.

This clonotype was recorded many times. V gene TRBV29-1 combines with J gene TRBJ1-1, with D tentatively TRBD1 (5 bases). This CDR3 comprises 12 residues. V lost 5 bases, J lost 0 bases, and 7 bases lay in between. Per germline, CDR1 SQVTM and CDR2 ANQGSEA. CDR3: CSVWGMNTEAFF. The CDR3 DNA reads TGCAGCGTTTGGGGCATGAACACTGAAGCTTTCTTT.

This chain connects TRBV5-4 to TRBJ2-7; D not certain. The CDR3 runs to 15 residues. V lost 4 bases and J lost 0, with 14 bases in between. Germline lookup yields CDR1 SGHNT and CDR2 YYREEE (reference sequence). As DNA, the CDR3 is TGTGCCAGCAGCATGCGACAAGGCAACTCCTACGAGCAGTACTTC. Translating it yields CASSMRQGNSYEQYF. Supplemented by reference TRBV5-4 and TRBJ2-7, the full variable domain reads ETGVTQSPTHLIKTRGQQVTLRCSSQSGHNTVSWYQQALGQGPQFIFQYYREEENGRGNFPPRFSGLQFPNYSSELNVNALELDDSALYLCASSMRQGNSYEQYFGPGTRLTVT.

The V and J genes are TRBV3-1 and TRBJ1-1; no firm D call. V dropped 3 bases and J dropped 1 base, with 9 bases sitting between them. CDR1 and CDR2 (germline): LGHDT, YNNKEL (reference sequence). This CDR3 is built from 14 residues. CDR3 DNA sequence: TGTGCCAGCAGCCATCTGACCGCGAACACTGAAGCTTTCTTT. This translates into CASSHLTANTEAFF.

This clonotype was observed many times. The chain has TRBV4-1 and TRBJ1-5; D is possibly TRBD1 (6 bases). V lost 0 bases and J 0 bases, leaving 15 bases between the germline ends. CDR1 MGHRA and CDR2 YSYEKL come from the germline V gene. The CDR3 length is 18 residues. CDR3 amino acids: CASSQDGNRAYSNQPQHF. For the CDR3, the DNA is TGCGCCAGCAGCCAAGACGGGAACAGGGCTTATAGCAATCAGCCCCAGCATTTT.

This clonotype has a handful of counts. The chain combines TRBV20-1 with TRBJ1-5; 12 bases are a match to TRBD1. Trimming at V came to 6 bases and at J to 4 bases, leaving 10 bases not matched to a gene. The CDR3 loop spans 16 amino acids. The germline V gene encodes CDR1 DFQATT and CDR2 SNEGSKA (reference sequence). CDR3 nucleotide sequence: TGCAGTGCAGACCTGGGACAGGGGGCAGGTAATCAGCCCCAGCATTTT. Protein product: CSADLGQGAGNQPQHF.

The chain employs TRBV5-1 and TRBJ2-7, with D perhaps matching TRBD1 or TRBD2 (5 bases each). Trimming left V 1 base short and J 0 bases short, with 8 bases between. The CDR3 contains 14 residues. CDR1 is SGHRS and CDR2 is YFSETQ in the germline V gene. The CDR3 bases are TGCGCCAGCAGCTTGTCAGGGACCTCCTACGAGCAGTACTTC. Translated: CASSLSGTSYEQYF.

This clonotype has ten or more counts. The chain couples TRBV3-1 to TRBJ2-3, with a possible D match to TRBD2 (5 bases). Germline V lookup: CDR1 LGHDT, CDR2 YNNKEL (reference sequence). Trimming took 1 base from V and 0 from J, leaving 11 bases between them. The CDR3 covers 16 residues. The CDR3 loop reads CASSQVRGGSTDTQYF. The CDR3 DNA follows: TGTGCCAGCAGCCAAGTCCGGGGTGGGAGCACAGATACGCAGTATTTT.

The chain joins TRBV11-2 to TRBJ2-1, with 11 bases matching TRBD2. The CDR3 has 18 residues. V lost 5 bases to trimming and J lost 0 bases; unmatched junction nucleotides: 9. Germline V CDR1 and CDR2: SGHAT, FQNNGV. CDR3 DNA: TGTGCCAGCAGCGGTAGGACTAGCGGGTATAGCTCCTACAATGAGCAGTTCTTC. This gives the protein CASSGRTSGYSSYNEQFF.

The CDR3 DNA follows: TGTGCCAGCTCACCAGGGGACAATCCTAACTATGGCTACACCTTC. Its protein product is CASSPGDNPNYGYTF. The chain uses TRBV18 and TRBJ1-2; D might be TRBD1 (6 bases). The germline CDR1 and CDR2 sequences are KGHSH and LQKENI. CDR3 length: 15 amino acids. Trimming pared 2 bases from V and 0 bases from J, leaving 10 bases between.

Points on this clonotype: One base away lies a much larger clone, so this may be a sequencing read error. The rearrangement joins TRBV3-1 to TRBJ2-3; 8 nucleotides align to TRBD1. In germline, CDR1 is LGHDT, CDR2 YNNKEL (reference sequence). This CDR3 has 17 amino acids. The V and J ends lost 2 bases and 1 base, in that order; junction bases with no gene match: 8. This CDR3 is CASSQSTGQDGTDTQYF. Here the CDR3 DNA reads TGTGCCAGCAGCCAATCAACGGGACAGGACGGCACAGATACGCAGTATTTT.

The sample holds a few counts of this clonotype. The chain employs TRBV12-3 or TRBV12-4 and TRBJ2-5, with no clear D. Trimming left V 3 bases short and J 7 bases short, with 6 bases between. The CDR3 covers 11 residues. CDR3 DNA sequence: TGTGCCAGCAGTTTGACAAGGACCCAGTACTTC. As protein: CASSLTRTQYF.

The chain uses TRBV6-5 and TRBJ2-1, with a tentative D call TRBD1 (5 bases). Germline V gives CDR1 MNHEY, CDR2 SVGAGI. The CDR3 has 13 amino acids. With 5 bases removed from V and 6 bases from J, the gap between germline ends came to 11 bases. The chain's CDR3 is CASSSRVPNEQFF. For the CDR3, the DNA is TGTGCCAGCAGTAGCAGGGTCCCCAATGAGCAGTTCTTC.

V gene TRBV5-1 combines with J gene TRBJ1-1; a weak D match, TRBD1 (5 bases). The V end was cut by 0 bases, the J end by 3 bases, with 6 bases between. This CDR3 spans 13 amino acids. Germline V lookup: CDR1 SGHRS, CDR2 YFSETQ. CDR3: CASSLARDTEAFF. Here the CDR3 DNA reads TGCGCCAGCAGCTTGGCCAGGGACACTGAAGCTTTCTTT.

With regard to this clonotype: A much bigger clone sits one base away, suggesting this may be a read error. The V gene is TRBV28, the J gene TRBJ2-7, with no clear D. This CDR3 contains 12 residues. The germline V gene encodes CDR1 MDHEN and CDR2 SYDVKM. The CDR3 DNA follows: TGTGCCAGGAGTTCCTCCCGTTACGAGCAGTACTTC. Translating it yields CARSSSRYEQYF. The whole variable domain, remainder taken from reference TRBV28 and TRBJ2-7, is DVKVTQSSRYLVKRTGEKVFLECVQDMDHENMFWYRQDPGLGLRLIYFSYDVKMKEKGDIPEGYSVSREKKERFSLILESASTNQTSMYLCARSSSRYEQYFGPGTRLTVT.